This TCR beta chain originates from a study of breast tumors, draining lymph nodes, adjacent tissues. Axillary draining lymph nodes of breast cancer patients supplied the node samples. Study findings and constraints: That most tumor T cells come from lymph nodes remained unproven.

The table lists this clonotype with many counts. Its antigen is still unknown. MiXCR was run by TCRdb on the multiplex PCR reads, yielding one entry per CDR3 protein. The data show approximately 150,000 distinct CDR3 sequences, about 30% seen once. The source is a female donor with breast cancer. Some clones in this sample may be carry-over from other donors' samples. Source material: axillary lymph node tissue.

CDR3 sequence reads: CASTLGHPNNSPLHF. The CDR3, as DNA: TGTGCCAGCACCTTGGGCCACCCAAATAATTCACCCCTCCACTTT. The chain couples TRBV6-5 to TRBJ1-6, with unresolved D. CDR3 length equals 15 residues. Germline-derived CDR1 and CDR2 are MNHEY and SVGAGI. The V gene lost 7 bases and the J gene lost 5 bases, with 15 bases spanning the gap.